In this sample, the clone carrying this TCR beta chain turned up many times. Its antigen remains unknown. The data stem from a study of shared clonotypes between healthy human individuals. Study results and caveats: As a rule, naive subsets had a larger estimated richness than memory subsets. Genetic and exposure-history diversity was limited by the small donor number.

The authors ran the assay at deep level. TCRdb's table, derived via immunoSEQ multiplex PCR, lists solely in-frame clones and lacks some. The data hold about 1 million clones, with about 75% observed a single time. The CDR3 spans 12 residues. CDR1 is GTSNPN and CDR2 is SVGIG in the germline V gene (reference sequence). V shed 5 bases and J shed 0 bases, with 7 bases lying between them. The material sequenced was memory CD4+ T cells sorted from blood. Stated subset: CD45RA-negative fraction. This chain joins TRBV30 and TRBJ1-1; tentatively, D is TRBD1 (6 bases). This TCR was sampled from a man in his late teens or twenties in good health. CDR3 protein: CAWDRMNTEAFF. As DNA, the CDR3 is TGTGCCTGGGACAGGATGAACACTGAAGCTTTCTTT.